Here is one T cell receptor beta chain with its context. Antigen: not known. This sample stems from a study of graft-versus-host responses after intestinal transplantation. Study overall: Recipients got multivisceral, liver-intestinal, or isolated intestinal transplants.

The CDR3 is 16 amino acids. Per the germline V gene, CDR1 is LNHNV and CDR2 is YYDKDF (reference sequence). V was clipped by 0 bases and J by 5 bases; unmatched bases: 2. Study-level points and caveats: Early post-transplant falls in HvG clones accompanied the peak levels of circulating GvH clones. Present in recipient marrow, GvH clones included some that appeared first in ileum or blood.

Profiled with immunoSEQ multiplex PCR; TCRdb holds only in-frame clones, not every one. The sample consists of 80,000 to 95,000 clones, roughly 91% of them appearing once. This clonotype was obtained from a human donor who received an intestinal transplant. The sequenced sample was unstimulated CD8+ T cells sorted from spleen or lymph node cells, obtained before intestinal transplant. The chain is built from TRBV15 and TRBJ2-1, with TRBD2 identical over 12 bases. The chain's CDR3 is CATSRDLAGGHNEQFF. Here the CDR3 DNA reads TGTGCCACCAGCAGAGATCTAGCGGGGGGGCACAATGAGCAGTTCTTC.